These 27 T cell receptor beta chains were all obtained from the same sample, sequenced in a study of CD8 T cells in ankylosing spondylitis. Study-wide findings and caveats: It appeared that ankylosing spondylitis blood was characterized by a TCR beta motif of several highly homologous variants.

From the 5' RACE reads, TCRdb called clonotypes with MiXCR, one entry per CDR3 protein. The sample includes about 460,000 distinct CDR3 sequences, about 5.4% of them seen just once. For these TCRs, the target antigens are not known. Material: blood, either unsorted or a sorted T cell fraction (not recorded which). All receptors come from a male donor with ankylosing spondylitis.

This clonotype was recorded many times. The rearrangement links TRBV10-3 to TRBJ2-7, with TRBD1 matching 11 bases. J lost 3 bases, V lost 6 bases, and 1 base had no gene match. CDR3 size: 13 residues. The germline V gene has CDR1 ENHRY and CDR2 SYGVKD. CDR3: CAIRGTGGYEQYF. The CDR3 nucleotides read TGTGCCATCAGGGGGACAGGGGGCTACGAGCAGTACTTC.

This clonotype was seen many times. The chain uses TRBV7-9 and TRBJ2-2, with D perhaps matching TRBD1 (6 bases). V lost 0 bases and J lost 1, with 9 bases in between. This CDR3 comprises 16 residues. Germline V CDR1 and CDR2: SEHNR, FQNEAQ (reference sequence). This CDR3 is CASSLALTGNTGELFF. In DNA, the CDR3 is TGTGCCAGCAGCTTAGCGCTGACAGGGAACACCGGGGAGCTGTTTTTT. Combining the CDR3 with reference TRBV7-9 and TRBJ2-2 gives the whole variable domain DTGVSQNPRHKITKRGQNVTFRCDPISEHNRLYWYRQTLGQGPEFLTYFQNEAQLEKSRLLSDRFSAERPKGSFSTLEIQRTEQGDSAMYLCASSLALTGNTGELFFGEGSRLTVL.

In this sample, this clonotype turned up many times. The V and J genes are TRBV18 and TRBJ2-1; 13 nucleotides line up with TRBD2. Germline CDR1 reads KGHSH; CDR2 reads LQKENI. The CDR3 loop spans 16 amino acids. J gave up 7 bases and V 3 bases, and 6 bases lay outside the gene matches. Written as DNA, the CDR3 is TGTGCCAGCTCACCCCCGGGACTAGCGGGGTTAAATGAGCAGTTCTTC. Residues: CASSPPGLAGLNEQFF.

Concerning this clonotype: Its ends do not fully match the called genes, so a read error is possible. This rearrangement joins TRBV19 to TRBJ1-5, with D perhaps matching TRBD1 (5 bases). Germline loops: CDR1 LNHDA, CDR2 SQIVND (reference sequence). This CDR3 has 16 residues. The chain's CDR3 is CASTRRGEYSNQPQHF. CDR3 DNA: TGTGCGAGTACTCGGCGGGGGGAGTATAGCAATCAGCCCCAGCATTTT. Filled out from reference TRBV19 and TRBJ1-5, the complete variable domain reads DGGITQSPKYLFRKEGQNVTLSCEQNLNHDAMYWYRQDPGQGLRLIYYSQIVNDFQKGDIAEGYSVSREKKESFPLTVTSAQKNPTAFYLCASTRRGEYSNQPQHFGDGTRLSIL.

This clonotype was seen only a few times. The rearrangement uses TRBV5-1 and TRBJ2-7; 8 bases align to TRBD1. The CDR3 has 15 amino acids. The germline V gene encodes CDR1 SGHRS and CDR2 YFSETQ. V gave up 0 bases and J gave up 3 bases; unmatched junction bases: 5. CDR3 amino acids: CASSLEVRGHYEQYF. DNA for the CDR3: TGCGCCAGCAGCTTGGAGGTCAGGGGGCACTACGAGCAGTACTTC.

The chain links TRBV11-2 to TRBJ2-2; 8 bases align to TRBD2. V lost 8 bases, J lost 2 bases, and 10 bases stayed unmatched. Germline CDR1 SGHAT, CDR2 FQNNGV. The CDR3 is 16 amino acids. The CDR3 spells CASSKFGRDNTGELFF. The CDR3 DNA reads as TGTGCCAGCTCTAAATTCGGGAGGGATAACACCGGGGAGCTGTTTTTT.

V is TRBV12-3 or TRBV12-4 and J is TRBJ2-1; D gene uncertain. The CDR3 runs to 14 residues. V was pared by 3 bases and J by 0 bases, with 6 bases between. CDR3 DNA sequence: TGTGCCAGCAGTTTGAGCGCCTCCTACAATGAGCAGTTCTTC. Encoded protein: CASSLSASYNEQFF.

The chain couples TRBV27 to TRBJ2-5; 10 bases agree with TRBD1. The germline V gene encodes CDR1 MNHEY and CDR2 SMNVEV (reference sequence). V shed 4 bases, J shed 5 bases, and the junction held 10 bases outside the gene matches. The CDR3 loop spans 16 amino acids. The CDR3 sequence: CASSSWTGGYAETQYF. CDR3 nucleotides: TGTGCCAGCAGTTCCTGGACAGGGGGTTATGCGGAGACCCAGTACTTC.

A few counts support this clonotype. The rearrangement joins TRBV7-9 to TRBJ2-1; D is ambiguous. V was shortened by 5 bases and J by 2 bases, with 10 bases between the two germline ends. Looked up from germline, CDR1 is SEHNR and CDR2 is FQNEAQ (reference sequence). The CDR3 loop spans 14 amino acids. The chain's CDR3 is CASSPDKAYNEQFF. In DNA, the CDR3 is TGTGCCAGCAGCCCTGATAAAGCCTACAATGAGCAGTTCTTC.

This clonotype was picked up many times. This chain uses TRBV7-2 with TRBJ2-5, with D possibly matching TRBD1 (5 bases). CDR1 is SGHTA, CDR2 FQGNSA, per germline. This CDR3 is built from 16 residues. Trimming removed 1 base from V and 5 bases from J, with 17 bases in between. CDR3 coding DNA: TGTGCCAGCAGCTTAGGTTCGGCAGGGATACGGGAGACCCAGTACTTC. Protein sequence: CASSLGSAGIRETQYF.

This clonotype was found many times. V gene TRBV6-5 combines with J gene TRBJ1-1; 10 bases line up with TRBD1. The CDR3 is made up of 15 amino acids. Germline CDR1 and CDR2: MNHEY and SVGAGI. V shed 4 bases, J shed 7 bases, and the junction held 9 bases outside the gene matches. The chain's CDR3 is CASSLPLGQGIEAFF. CDR3 nucleotides: TGTGCCAGCAGTTTGCCCTTGGGACAGGGGATTGAAGCTTTCTTT.

There are many counts of this clonotype. The chain couples TRBV7-2 to TRBJ2-3, with no clear D. Germline CDR1 is SGHTA and CDR2 is FQGNSA. The CDR3 is 12 residues long. Trimming cost V 5 bases and J 4 bases, with 7 bases left between them. CDR3 in amino acids: CASSPFPDTQYF. The CDR3 DNA follows: TGTGCCAGCAGCCCCTTTCCAGATACGCAGTATTTT.

This clonotype was seen more than once but under ten times. This CDR3 reads CASSSTSGWAETQYF. The CDR3 nucleotides are TGTGCCAGCAGCTCAACCAGCGGGTGGGCAGAGACCCAGTACTTC. The J gene is TRBJ2-5, the V gene TRBV7-8; D is perhaps TRBD2 (6 bases). CDR3 length equals 15 residues. The V gene's germline CDR1 is SGHVS and CDR2 FQNEAQ. The germline V and J ends were trimmed by 4 bases and 4 bases, with 16 bases remaining between them.

The sample holds many counts of this clonotype. The chain couples TRBV10-1 to TRBJ1-2; maybe TRBD1 (5 bases). Trimming left V 0 bases short and J 6 bases short, with 8 bases between. This CDR3 region has 13 residues. Per the germline V gene, CDR1 is WNHNN and CDR2 is SYGVQD (reference sequence). The CDR3 bases are TGCGCCAGCAGTGAGTCGGCAGGGAATGGCTACACCTTC. Its protein is CASSESAGNGYTF.

There are many counts of this clonotype. The chain carries TRBV6-2 or TRBV6-3 and TRBJ2-7, with TRBD1 as a possible D gene (6 bases). Germline V gene sequence: CDR1 MNHEY, CDR2 SVGEGT. This CDR3 is built from 15 residues. The V end was cut by 5 bases, the J end by 2 bases, with 16 bases between. The CDR3: CASSPQGSLAYEQYF. DNA for the CDR3: TGTGCCAGCAGTCCACAGGGAAGCTTGGCCTACGAGCAGTACTTC.

This clonotype was seen ten or more times. The chain uses TRBV5-1 and TRBJ2-3; no clear D. Trimming left V 2 bases short and J 2 bases short, with 3 bases between. The CDR3 loop spans 12 amino acids. Per germline, CDR1 SGHRS and CDR2 YFSETQ. CDR3 in amino acids: CASSFNTDTQYF. CDR3 sequence (DNA): TGCGCCAGCAGCTTCAACACAGATACGCAGTATTTT.

Many counts were recorded for this clonotype. The chain combines TRBV7-8 with TRBJ2-1; D might be TRBD2 (5 bases). CDR3 length: 15 amino acids. CDR1 is SGHVS, CDR2 FQNEAQ, per germline. The ends were cut back, 3 bases at V and 5 bases at J, with 14 bases in the middle. This chain's CDR3 is CASSFAGGPHNEQFF. In DNA form, the CDR3 reads TGTGCCAGCAGCTTCGCGGGCGGGCCTCACAATGAGCAGTTCTTC.

This clonotype was seen a handful of times. V and J are TRBV7-9 and TRBJ1-2; TRBD1 might be the D (6 bases). Germline V gene lookup returns CDR1 SEHNR and CDR2 FQNEAQ (reference sequence). The ends were cut back, 5 bases at V and 4 bases at J, with 14 bases in the middle. The CDR3 spans 14 residues. The CDR3: CASSTGAGPYGYTF. The CDR3 DNA follows: TGTGCCAGCAGCACGGGGGCCGGACCCTATGGCTACACCTTC.

This clonotype appeared many times. The V gene is TRBV4-3, the J gene TRBJ1-3, with a tentative D call TRBD1 (5 bases). This CDR3 has 17 residues. Germline lookup yields CDR1 LGHNA and CDR2 YSLEER. Trimming shortened V by 5 bases and J by 1 base, and 18 bases separated the two germline ends. The CDR3 DNA sequence: TGCGCCAGCAGCTCAATATTCAGGGAACATTCTGGAAACACCATATATTTT. Its protein is CASSSIFREHSGNTIYF.

Ten or more counts support this clonotype. The chain couples TRBV7-6 to TRBJ2-5; 10 positions agree with TRBD1. CDR3 length equals 16 residues. With V trimmed by 4 bases and J by 5 bases, 10 bases remained unmatched. Germline CDR1 SGHVS, CDR2 FNYEAQ. The CDR3 nucleotides are TGTGCCAGCAGCTCCGGACAGGGGGTATTTTTGGAGACCCAGTACTTC. Translating gives CASSSGQGVFLETQYF.

At least ten counts were recorded for this clonotype. The rearrangement joins TRBV24-1 to TRBJ1-5, with unresolved D. The V gene's germline CDR1 is KGHDR and CDR2 SFDVKD. V was trimmed by 7 bases and J by 1 base, leaving 10 bases between them. CDR3 size: 14 residues. This CDR3 reads CATSARPSNQPQHF. The CDR3, as DNA: TGTGCCACCAGCGCTCGGCCAAGCAATCAGCCCCAGCATTTT.

This clonotype was seen ten or more times. The chain links TRBV20-1 to TRBJ2-5; TRBD2 aligns across 9 bases. Germline V gene sequence: CDR1 DFQATT, CDR2 SNEGSKA (reference sequence). This CDR3 contains 15 residues. Unmatched junction bases numbered 9, after V lost 6 bases and J lost 1 base. The CDR3 coding sequence is TGCAGTGCACCACCGGGTAGCGGGGGCCAAGAGACCCAGTACTTC. It specifies CSAPPGSGGQETQYF.

This clonotype was seen many times. This chain joins TRBV7-8 and TRBJ2-1; D remains ambiguous. V was clipped by 2 bases and J by 7 bases, with 6 bases between them. The CDR3 is 12 residues long. Germline CDR1 and CDR2: SGHVS and FQNEAQ. This CDR3 reads CASSLWVNEQFF. CDR3 sequence (DNA): TGTGCCAGCAGCTTATGGGTAAATGAGCAGTTCTTC.

This clonotype was seen ten or more times. The rearrangement links TRBV6-1 to TRBJ2-5, with D uncertain. V shed 5 bases and J shed 7 bases, with 23 bases lying between them. Germline V gives CDR1 MNHNS, CDR2 SASEGT. The CDR3 length is 16 residues. Here the CDR3 reads CASSPAPGRLKATQYF. The CDR3 DNA reads TGTGCCAGCAGTCCCGCTCCAGGACGGTTAAAGGCGACCCAGTACTTC.

This clonotype was counted at least ten times. The CDR3 spells CASSHRDGYTEAFF. CDR3 coding DNA: TGCGCCAGCAGCCACAGGGACGGGTACACTGAAGCTTTCTTT. The rearrangement joins TRBV4-1 to TRBJ1-1; tentative D call: TRBD1 (5 bases). The germline V gene encodes CDR1 MGHRA and CDR2 YSYEKL. This CDR3 has 14 residues. V was cut by 3 bases and J by 3 bases, with 11 bases left in between.

This clonotype appeared many times. This chain links TRBV12-5 with TRBJ2-1, with D perhaps TRBD1 (6 bases). The V gene lost 1 base and the J gene lost 6 bases, with 7 bases spanning the gap. Germline V CDR1 and CDR2: LGHNT, FRNRAP. The CDR3 is 13 residues long. The CDR3 coding sequence is TGTGCTAGTGGTTTGGACAGGGCCAATGAGCAGTTCTTC. Protein sequence: CASGLDRANEQFF.

In this sample, this clonotype turned up many times. The CDR3 region is CASSLTGTANNQPQHF. The CDR3 coding sequence is TGTGCCAGCAGCCTCACCGGGACAGCTAACAATCAGCCCCAGCATTTT. The chain links TRBV7-8 to TRBJ1-5; 7 positions match TRBD1. The CDR3 runs to 16 residues. Looked up from germline, CDR1 is SGHVS and CDR2 is FQNEAQ. J gave up 3 bases and V 5 bases, and 10 bases lay outside the gene matches.